Sequencing of this T cell receptor (beta chain) was carried out in a study of blood T cell repertoires in COVID-19. Per the original methods: Using reference gene primer amplification, nucleated cell counts were estimated. Generated by immunoSEQ multiplex PCR, the TCRdb table keeps only in-frame clones and is missing some. V and J calls and clone size are as listed in that table; D and trimming were resolved from the DNA. The sample has about 200,000 clones, about 86% seen once. Trimming took 7 bases from V and 3 from J; bases not matched to a gene: 6. Germline V lookup: CDR1 SNHLY, CDR2 FYNNEI. CDR3 length: 14 amino acids.

The source material was PBMCs or T cells enriched from blood (not recorded which). V is TRBV2 and J is TRBJ1-1; 9 bases match TRBD1. The receptor was derived from a woman aged 40-49 years with acute COVID-19. This CDR3 reads CASIRQGGYTEAFF. In DNA, the CDR3 is TGTGCCAGCATTAGACAGGGGGGGTACACTGAAGCTTTCTTT.